Following are 15 T cell receptor beta chains from one sample sequenced in a study of identical twins. Each CDR3 protein is one row after TCRdb ran MiXCR on the 5' RACE reads. The table shows 150,000 or so distinct CDR3 sequences, with under 4.5% occurring only once. The specimen sequenced was memory T cells sorted from blood. Receptors were obtained from a man aged 18-30 years in good health.

Many counts were recorded for this clonotype. The chain couples TRBV18 to TRBJ2-4; D gene uncertain. The germline CDR1 and CDR2 sequences are KGHSH and LQKENI. Trimming took 3 bases from V and 1 from J, leaving 7 bases between them. The CDR3 length is 14 residues. The chain's CDR3 is CASSPAGAKNIQYF. DNA of the CDR3: TGTGCCAGCTCACCCGCCGGGGCCAAAAACATTCAGTACTTC. Full variable domain (outside the CDR3, taken from reference TRBV18 and TRBJ2-4): NAGVMQNPRHLVRRRGQEARLRCSPMKGHSHVYWYRQLPEEGLKFMVYLQKENIIDESGMPKERFSAEFPKEGPSILRIQQVVRGDSAAYFCASSPAGAKNIQYFGAGTRLSVL.

This clonotype occurred many times. The chain uses TRBV20-1 and TRBJ2-1; 7 nucleotides align to TRBD2. This CDR3 spans 12 amino acids. J gave up 4 bases and V 7 bases, and 4 bases lay outside the gene matches. The V gene's germline CDR1 is DFQATT and CDR2 SNEGSKA (reference sequence). The CDR3: CSVSSGYNEQFF. CDR3 DNA sequence: TGCAGTGTGTCTAGCGGATACAATGAGCAGTTCTTC.

In its sample, this clonotype was seen many times. This chain links TRBV20-1 with TRBJ2-3; tentatively, D is TRBD1 or TRBD2 (5 bases each). This CDR3 spans 16 amino acids. Germline V gives CDR1 DFQATT, CDR2 SNEGSKA (reference sequence). V lost 0 bases, J lost 3 bases, and 16 bases lay in between. This chain's CDR3 is CSARDLTGWGTDTQYF. The CDR3 coding sequence is TGCAGTGCTAGAGACCTGACTGGTTGGGGGACAGATACGCAGTATTTT.

This clonotype was picked up many times. This chain links TRBV7-8 with TRBJ2-3; D unclear. This CDR3 has 13 amino acids. V was cut by 1 base and J by 3 bases, with 5 bases left in between. CDR1 and CDR2 from the germline V gene are SGHVS and FQNEAQ. CDR3 in amino acids: CASSLVDTDTQYF. CDR3 DNA: TGTGCCAGCAGCTTAGTCGATACAGATACGCAGTATTTT.

This clonotype has a count of ten or more. The CDR3 loop is CASSFLGLPTTDTQYF. In DNA, the CDR3 is TGCGCCAGCAGTTTCTTAGGGCTACCCACCACAGATACGCAGTATTTT. This sequence joins TRBV5-1 and TRBJ2-3; D remains unclear. CDR1 and CDR2 (germline): SGHRS, YFSETQ. The V gene lost 5 bases and the J gene lost 2 bases, with 18 bases spanning the gap. This CDR3 contains 16 residues.

This clonotype has a count of ten or more. The chain employs TRBV5-6 and TRBJ2-6; tentatively, D is TRBD1 or TRBD2 (5 bases each). Germline values: CDR1 SGHDT, CDR2 YYEEEE. Deletions cut 3 bases from V and 1 base from J, with 8 bases between. The CDR3 is 15 amino acids. CDR3 nucleotide sequence: TGTGCCAGCAGCTGGGGACCTTCTGGGGCCAACGTCCTGACTTTC. Amino acid sequence: CASSWGPSGANVLTF.

This clonotype appeared many times. The chain uses TRBV5-6 and TRBJ2-1, with D possibly matching TRBD2 (5 bases). Trimming shortened V by 0 bases and J by 6 bases, and 7 bases separated the two germline ends. CDR3 size: 13 residues. The germline gives CDR1 SGHDT, CDR2 YYEEEE. The CDR3 DNA sequence: TGTGCCAGCAGCTTGGCTAGCACCAATGAGCAGTTCTTC. Translating it yields CASSLASTNEQFF.

This clonotype has at least ten counts. This chain connects TRBV6-1 to TRBJ2-3, with a tentative D call TRBD2 (5 bases). Trimming removed 8 bases at V and 0 bases at J, with 15 bases between. Germline V gene sequence: CDR1 MNHNS, CDR2 SASEGT. The CDR3 contains 15 residues. Here the CDR3 DNA reads TGTGCCAGCCGAAGCTACGGGATTAGCACAGATACGCAGTATTTT. Protein: CASRSYGISTDTQYF.

The V gene is TRBV19, the J gene TRBJ1-1, with 7 positions matching TRBD1. The V and J ends lost 4 bases and 2 bases, in that order; junction bases with no gene match: 13. This CDR3 has 17 amino acids. CDR1 is LNHDA, CDR2 SQIVND, per germline (reference sequence). The CDR3 spells CASSTTWHRGGNTEAFF. DNA of the CDR3: TGTGCCAGTAGTACAACCTGGCACAGGGGCGGAAACACTGAAGCTTTCTTT.

This clonotype was picked up many times. The chain carries TRBV12-3 or TRBV12-4 and TRBJ2-1; D is possibly TRBD1 (5 bases). The CDR3 runs 15 residues. V was shortened by 3 bases and J by 4 bases, with 13 bases between the two germline ends. As DNA, the CDR3 is TGTGCCAGCAGTTTTCGACAGAGCGCATACAATGAGCAGTTCTTC. Translated: CASSFRQSAYNEQFF.

This clonotype occurred many times. The chain employs TRBV3-1 and TRBJ2-2; D gene ambiguous. The CDR3 length is 17 residues. Germline V gives CDR1 LGHDT, CDR2 YNNKEL (reference sequence). The V gene lost 0 bases and the J gene lost 2 bases, with 13 bases spanning the gap. Here the CDR3 DNA reads TGTGCCAGCAGCCAAGAGATAGATCTCTCAAACACCGGGGAGCTGTTTTTT. Translated: CASSQEIDLSNTGELFF.

This clonotype was detected ten times or more. The CDR3 DNA reads TGTGCCAGCAGTCAGGGACAGGGGACTTTAGCCAAAAACATTCAGTACTTC. Its translation: CASSQGQGTLAKNIQYF. The rearrangement uses TRBV28 and TRBJ2-4; 10 bases map to TRBD1. Germline V gene lookup returns CDR1 MDHEN and CDR2 SYDVKM. Trimming removed 5 bases from V and 0 bases from J; junction bases left unmatched: 7. The CDR3 sequence is 17 residues long.

This clonotype appeared many times. V gene TRBV7-3 combines with J gene TRBJ1-4; the D is unclear. Germline CDR1 reads SGHTA; CDR2 reads FQGTGA. The CDR3 covers 13 residues. The V end lost 2 bases, the J end lost 3 bases, and 4 bases lay between the germline ends. The CDR3 is CASSLEPNEKLFF. For the CDR3, the DNA is TGTGCCAGCAGCTTAGAGCCTAATGAAAAACTGTTTTTT.

In this sample, this clonotype turned up many times. The rearrangement links TRBV20-1 to TRBJ2-7, with 16 bases matching TRBD2. There are 16 residues in the CDR3. J lost 0 bases, V lost 6 bases, and 5 bases had no gene match. CDR1 DFQATT and CDR2 SNEGSKA come from the germline V gene (reference sequence). The CDR3 loop is CSATGTSGRASYEQYF. DNA for the CDR3: TGCAGTGCCACCGGGACTAGCGGGAGGGCCTCCTACGAGCAGTACTTC.

This clonotype has at least ten counts. This rearrangement joins TRBV28 to TRBJ1-6; D gene uncertain. The germline V gene has CDR1 MDHEN and CDR2 SYDVKM. V lost 2 bases and J 6 bases, leaving 8 bases between the germline ends. The CDR3 runs to 14 residues. The CDR3: CASSLALFNSPLHF. The CDR3 DNA is TGTGCCAGCAGTTTAGCCCTCTTTAATTCACCCCTCCACTTT.